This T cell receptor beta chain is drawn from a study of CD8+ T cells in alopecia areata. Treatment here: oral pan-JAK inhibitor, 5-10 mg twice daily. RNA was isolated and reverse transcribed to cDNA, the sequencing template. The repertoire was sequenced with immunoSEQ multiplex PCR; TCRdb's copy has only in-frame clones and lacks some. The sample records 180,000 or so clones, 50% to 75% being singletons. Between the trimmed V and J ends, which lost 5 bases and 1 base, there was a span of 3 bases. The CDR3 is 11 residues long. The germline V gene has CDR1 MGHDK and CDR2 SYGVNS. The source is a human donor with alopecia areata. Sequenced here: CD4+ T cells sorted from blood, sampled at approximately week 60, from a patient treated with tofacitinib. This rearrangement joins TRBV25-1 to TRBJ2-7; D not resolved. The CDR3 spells CASSSSYEQYF. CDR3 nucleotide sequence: TGTGCCAGCAGTAGTTCCTACGAGCAGTACTTC.